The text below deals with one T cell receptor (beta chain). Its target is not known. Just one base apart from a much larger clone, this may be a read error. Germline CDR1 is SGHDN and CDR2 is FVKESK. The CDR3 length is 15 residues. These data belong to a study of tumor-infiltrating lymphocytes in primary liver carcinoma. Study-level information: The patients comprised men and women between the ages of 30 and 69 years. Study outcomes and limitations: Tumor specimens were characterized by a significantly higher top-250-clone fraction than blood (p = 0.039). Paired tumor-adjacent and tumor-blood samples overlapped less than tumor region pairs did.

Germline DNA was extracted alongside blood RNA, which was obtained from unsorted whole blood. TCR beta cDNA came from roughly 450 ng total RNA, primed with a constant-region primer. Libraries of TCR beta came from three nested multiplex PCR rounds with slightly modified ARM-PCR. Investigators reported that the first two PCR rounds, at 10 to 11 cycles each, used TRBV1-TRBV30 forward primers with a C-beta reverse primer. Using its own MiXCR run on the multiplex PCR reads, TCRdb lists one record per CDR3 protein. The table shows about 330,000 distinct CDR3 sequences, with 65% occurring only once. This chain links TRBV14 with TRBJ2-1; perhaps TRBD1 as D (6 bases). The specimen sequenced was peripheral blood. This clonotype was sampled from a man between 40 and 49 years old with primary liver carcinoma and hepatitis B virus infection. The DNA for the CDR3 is TGTGCCAGCAGCCCCCAGGGGACGGGCTACAATGAGAAGTTCTTC. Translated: CASSPQGTGYNEKFF.